The 23 T cell receptor beta chains presented below share a single source sample, sequenced in a study of blood T cell repertoires in COVID-19. Data came from immunoSEQ multiplex PCR; TCRdb stores just in-frame clones and leaves some out. The sample includes some 190,000 clones, about four fifths of them seen just once. Sequencing used peripheral blood. The source is a woman aged 55-70 years with COVID-19, enrolled during active disease.

V gene TRBV28 combines with J gene TRBJ1-5; 7 bases line up with TRBD1. The V gene end was trimmed by 6 bases and the J gene end by 5 bases; junction bases not matched to a gene: 4. Germline V CDR1 and CDR2: MDHEN, SYDVKM. The CDR3 consists of 13 residues. CDR3 sequence (DNA): TGTGCCAGCAGCACAGGGGTCCATCAGCCCCAGCATTTT. Its translation: CASSTGVHQPQHF.

The chain employs TRBV19 and TRBJ1-1; the D is unclear. V shed 7 bases and J shed 4 bases, with 13 bases lying between them. This CDR3 is built from 13 residues. CDR1 LNHDA and CDR2 SQIVND come from the germline V gene (reference sequence). CDR3 protein: CASNRESGTEAFF. The CDR3 bases are TGTGCCAGTAACCGGGAGTCGGGCACTGAAGCTTTCTTT.

The chain couples TRBV19 to TRBJ1-5; 8 bases line up with TRBD1. Germline lookup yields CDR1 LNHDA and CDR2 SQIVND (reference sequence). V shed 5 bases and J 3 bases; nucleotides not matched to a gene: 9. The CDR3 extends over 16 amino acids. The CDR3 region is CASSPLPGGNNQPQHF. CDR3 DNA: TGTGCCAGTAGTCCCCTGCCAGGGGGCAACAATCAGCCCCAGCATTTT. Together with reference TRBV19 and TRBJ1-5, the CDR3 gives the full variable domain: DGGITQSPKYLFRKEGQNVTLSCEQNLNHDAMYWYRQDPGQGLRLIYYSQIVNDFQKGDIAEGYSVSREKKESFPLTVTSAQKNPTAFYLCASSPLPGGNNQPQHFGDGTRLSIL.

The V and J genes are TRBV28 and TRBJ2-2; 7 bases fit TRBD1. Germline V lookup: CDR1 MDHEN, CDR2 SYDVKM. The CDR3 covers 15 residues. With 4 bases clipped from V and 7 bases from J, the junction kept 9 bases outside the gene matches. In DNA, the CDR3 is TGTGCCAGCAGTTCCTCAGACAGGGATGGCGGGGAGCTGTTTTTT. It codes for CASSSSDRDGGELFF.

The chain has TRBV28 and TRBJ1-1; 7 bases fit TRBD1. CDR3 length equals 14 residues. Germline CDR1 is MDHEN and CDR2 is SYDVKM. Trimming took 0 bases from V and 12 from J; bases not matched to a gene: 10. CDR3 sequence: CASSLWRRSGGSFF. The CDR3 nucleotides read TGTGCCAGCAGTTTATGGCGTCGGTCAGGGGGGTCTTTCTTT. The whole variable domain, filled in from reference TRBV28 and TRBJ1-1, reads DVKVTQSSRYLVKRTGEKVFLECVQDMDHENMFWYRQDPGLGLRLIYFSYDVKMKEKGDIPEGYSVSREKKERFSLILESASTNQTSMYLCASSLWRRSGGSFFGQGTRLTVV.

V and J are TRBV5-1 and TRBJ2-3; 10 bases are shared with TRBD2. Per the germline V gene, CDR1 is SGHRS and CDR2 is YFSETQ. V gave up 2 bases and J gave up 0 bases; unmatched junction bases: 3. The CDR3 sequence is 16 residues long. Here the CDR3 reads CASSFLAGASTDTQYF. The CDR3 DNA reads TGCGCCAGCAGCTTTCTAGCGGGGGCGAGCACAGATACGCAGTATTTT.

The J gene is TRBJ1-4, the V gene TRBV11-2; perhaps TRBD1 as D (6 bases). The CDR3 consists of 13 residues. V lost 7 bases to trimming and J lost 7 bases, with 13 bases between them. Germline CDR1 SGHAT, CDR2 FQNNGV. This CDR3 is CASKGGDSEKLFF. The CDR3 DNA is TGTGCCAGCAAAGGGGGGGATAGTGAAAAACTGTTTTTT. The whole variable domain, filled in from reference TRBV11-2 and TRBJ1-4, reads EAGVAQSPRYKIIEKRQSVAFWCNPISGHATLYWYQQILGQGPKLLIQFQNNGVVDDSQLPKDRFSAERLKGVDSTLKIQPAKLEDSAVYLCASKGGDSEKLFFGSGTQLSVL.

The CDR3 region has the DNA TGTGCCAGCAGCTTACCGCGTAACTATGGCTACACCTTC. Translation gives CASSLPRNYGYTF. The chain combines TRBV7-9 with TRBJ1-2; D is uncertain. Trimming removed 2 bases at V and 1 base at J, with 5 bases between. Germline loops: CDR1 SEHNR, CDR2 FQNEAQ (reference sequence). The CDR3 length is 13 residues.

The chain joins TRBV9 to TRBJ1-5; D is uncertain. From germline, CDR1 is SGDLS and CDR2 YYNGEE. The ends were cut back, 4 bases at V and 0 bases at J, with 11 bases in the middle. The CDR3 has 15 amino acids. The CDR3 DNA sequence: TGTGCCAGCAGCCCAACTAGTTATAGCAATCAGCCCCAGCATTTT. Amino acids: CASSPTSYSNQPQHF. Full variable domain (outside the CDR3, taken from reference TRBV9 and TRBJ1-5): DSGVTQTPKHLITATGQRVTLRCSPRSGDLSVYWYQQSLDQGLQFLIQYYNGEERAKGNILERFSAQQFPDLHSELNLSSLELGDSALYFCASSPTSYSNQPQHFGDGTRLSIL.

The chain uses TRBV6-5 and TRBJ1-3, with D uncertain. Per germline, CDR1 MNHEY and CDR2 SVGAGI. Trimming shortened V by 5 bases and J by 2 bases, and 4 bases separated the two germline ends. The length of the CDR3 is 12 residues. CDR3: CASSLPGNTIYF. The CDR3 DNA reads TGTGCCAGCAGTCTACCTGGAAACACCATATATTTT.

The chain couples TRBV4-1 to TRBJ1-1; D uncertain. The CDR3 has 14 amino acids. V shed 0 bases and J shed 1 base, with 6 bases lying between them. Germline V gene sequence: CDR1 MGHRA, CDR2 YSYEKL. The DNA of the CDR3 is TGCGCCAGCAGCCAAGACCCAGGGAACACTGAAGCTTTCTTT. It codes for CASSQDPGNTEAFF.

On this clone: At the DNA level, this CDR3 is encoded by other sequences in the same sample as well. The chain has TRBV30 and TRBJ2-7; D might be TRBD1 (6 bases). The CDR3 length is 12 residues. The germline gives CDR1 GTSNPN, CDR2 SVGIG (reference sequence). Trimming took off 4 bases at V and 2 bases at J, with 9 bases between the two ends. This CDR3 reads CAWKQGTYEQYF. The DNA for the CDR3 is TGTGCCTGGAAGCAGGGGACCTACGAGCAGTACTTC.

This sequence joins TRBV5-1 and TRBJ2-2; 12 positions match TRBD2. Germline trimming cut 1 base from V and 0 bases from J; bases unmatched to any gene: 1. There are 17 residues in the CDR3. Germline CDR1 is SGHRS and CDR2 is YFSETQ. CDR3 sequence: CASSLLAGGPNTGELFF. CDR3 bases: TGCGCCAGCAGCTTGCTAGCGGGGGGGCCGAACACCGGGGAGCTGTTTTTT.

CDR3 in amino acids: CATSSGYEQYF. For the CDR3, the DNA is TGTGCCACCAGTTCAGGCTACGAGCAGTACTTC. The chain uses TRBV24-1 and TRBJ2-7, with unresolved D. The germline V and J ends were trimmed by 6 bases and 3 bases, with 5 bases remaining between them. CDR1 and CDR2 (germline): KGHDR, SFDVKD. This CDR3 is 11 amino acids long.

The chain recombines TRBV10-3 with TRBJ1-5; D not certain. V lost 4 bases, J lost 4 bases, and 5 bases lay in between. Germline values: CDR1 ENHRY, CDR2 SYGVKD. The CDR3 has 12 residues. CDR3 DNA: TGTGCCATCAGTGGCGTAAATCAGCCCCAGCATTTT. Protein: CAISGVNQPQHF.

V gene TRBV2 combines with J gene TRBJ2-2, with D maybe TRBD2 (6 bases). There are 12 residues in the CDR3. Germline V gene lookup returns CDR1 SNHLY and CDR2 FYNNEI. Trimming stripped 7 bases from V and 8 bases from J, with 11 bases between. Written as DNA, the CDR3 is TGTGCCAGCAACGGAGGGGTGGGGGAGCTGTTTTTT. It translates to CASNGGVGELFF.

This sequence joins TRBV11-2 and TRBJ1-2; 7 bases line up with TRBD1. V was clipped by 5 bases and J by 8 bases; unmatched bases: 8. CDR3 size: 13 residues. Germline CDR1 and CDR2: SGHAT and FQNNGV. CDR3 protein: CASSPDRDRGYTF. DNA of the CDR3: TGTGCCAGCAGCCCCGACAGGGATCGCGGCTACACCTTC.

CDR3 protein: CASSYSLGTDTQYF. The CDR3 DNA reads TGTGCCAGCAGTTACTCTCTCGGCACAGATACGCAGTATTTT. V usage is TRBV6-5 and J usage is TRBJ2-3; D is uncertain. CDR1 is MNHEY and CDR2 is SVGAGI in the germline V gene. This CDR3 contains 14 residues. Deletions cut 0 bases from V and 1 base from J, with 5 bases between.

The chain links TRBV7-3 to TRBJ2-7, with 7 positions matching TRBD1. With V trimmed by 4 bases and J by 2 bases, 8 bases remained unmatched. The CDR3 length is 15 residues. Germline CDR1 is SGHTA and CDR2 is FQGTGA. This CDR3 is CASSSSGGPAYEQYF. In DNA, the CDR3 is TGTGCCAGCAGCTCTTCAGGGGGACCTGCCTACGAGCAGTACTTC.

By frequency in the sample, this clone is medium-sized (0.01 to 0.1%). V gene TRBV27 combines with J gene TRBJ1-5; TRBD1 matches 10 bases. With V trimmed by 6 bases and J by 0 bases, 8 bases remained unmatched. This CDR3 comprises 17 residues. Germline V gives CDR1 MNHEY, CDR2 SMNVEV (reference sequence). The CDR3 loop is CASSQGTGDLSNQPQHF. CDR3 in DNA: TGTGCCAGCAGCCAAGGGACAGGGGACCTTAGCAATCAGCCCCAGCATTTT.

This clone was detected a few times. This sequence joins TRBV11-3 and TRBJ1-1; D uncertain. V lost 3 bases and J lost 1, with 9 bases in between. The CDR3 totals 14 residues. From germline, CDR1 is SGHNT and CDR2 YENEEA. The chain's CDR3 is CASSLRHGNTEAFF. The CDR3 region has the DNA TGTGCCAGCAGCTTGCGGCACGGGAACACTGAAGCTTTCTTT.

V and J are TRBV10-3 and TRBJ1-6, with TRBD1 as a possible D gene (6 bases). CDR1 and CDR2 (germline): ENHRY, SYGVKD. CDR3 size: 17 residues. Deletions cut 4 bases from V and 5 bases from J, with 18 bases between. CDR3 in DNA: TGTGCCATCAGTGGGCGCCCCGCAGGGGACGATAATTCACCCCTCCACTTT. Its protein is CAISGRPAGDDNSPLHF.

The J gene is TRBJ2-7, the V gene TRBV7-2; TRBD2 agrees at 11 bases. Germline CDR1 and CDR2: SGHTA and FQGNSA. The V and J ends lost 5 bases and 6 bases, in that order; junction bases with no gene match: 9. The CDR3 has 15 residues. Here the CDR3 DNA reads TGTGCCAGCAGCCCCCAGGGTCTAGCGGGAGGCGAGCAGTACTTC. Amino acid sequence: CASSPQGLAGGEQYF.